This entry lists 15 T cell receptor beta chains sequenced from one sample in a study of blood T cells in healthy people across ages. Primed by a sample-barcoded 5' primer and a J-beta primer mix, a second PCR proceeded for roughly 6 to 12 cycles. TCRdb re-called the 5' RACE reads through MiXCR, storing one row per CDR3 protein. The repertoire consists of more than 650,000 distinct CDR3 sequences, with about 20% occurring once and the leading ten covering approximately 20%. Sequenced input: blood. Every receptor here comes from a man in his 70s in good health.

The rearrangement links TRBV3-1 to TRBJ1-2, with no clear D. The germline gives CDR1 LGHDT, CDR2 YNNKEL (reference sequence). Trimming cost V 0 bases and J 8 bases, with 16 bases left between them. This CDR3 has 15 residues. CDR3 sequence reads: CASSQESYLAKGYTF. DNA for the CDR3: TGTGCCAGCAGCCAAGAATCTTATCTCGCGAAAGGCTACACCTTC.

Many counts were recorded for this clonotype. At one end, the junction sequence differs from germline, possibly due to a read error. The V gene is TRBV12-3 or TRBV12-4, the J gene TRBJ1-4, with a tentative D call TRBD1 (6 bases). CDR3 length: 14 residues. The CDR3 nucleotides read TGTGCCAGCAGCTTAGGGGGAGGCGATGAAAAACTGTTTTTT. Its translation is CASSLGGGDEKLFF.

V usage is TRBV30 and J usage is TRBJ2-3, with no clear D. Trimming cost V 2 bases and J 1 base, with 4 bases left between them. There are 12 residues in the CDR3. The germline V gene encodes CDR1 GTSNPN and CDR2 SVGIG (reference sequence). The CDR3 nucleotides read TGTGCCTGGAGTCTTGGCACAGATACGCAGTATTTT. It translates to CAWSLGTDTQYF.

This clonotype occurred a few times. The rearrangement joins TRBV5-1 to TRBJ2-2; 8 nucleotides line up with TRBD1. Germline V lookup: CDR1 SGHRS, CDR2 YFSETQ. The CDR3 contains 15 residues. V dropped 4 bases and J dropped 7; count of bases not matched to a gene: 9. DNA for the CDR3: TGCGCCAGCAGCCGCTCGGGACAGGTTGGCGGGGAGCTGTTTTTT. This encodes CASSRSGQVGGELFF.

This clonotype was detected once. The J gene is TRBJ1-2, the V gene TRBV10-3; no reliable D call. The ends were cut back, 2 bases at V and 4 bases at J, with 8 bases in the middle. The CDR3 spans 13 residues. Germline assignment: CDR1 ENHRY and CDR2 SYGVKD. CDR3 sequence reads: CAISEDGSYGYTF. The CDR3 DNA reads TGTGCCATCAGTGAGGACGGGTCCTATGGCTACACCTTC.

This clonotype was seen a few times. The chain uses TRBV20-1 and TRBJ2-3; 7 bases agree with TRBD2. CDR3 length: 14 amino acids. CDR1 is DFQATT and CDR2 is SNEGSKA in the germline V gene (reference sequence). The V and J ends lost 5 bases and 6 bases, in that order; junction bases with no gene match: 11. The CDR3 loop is CSAARTSGWDTQYF. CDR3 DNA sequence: TGCAGTGCTGCAAGGACTAGTGGGTGGGATACGCAGTATTTT.

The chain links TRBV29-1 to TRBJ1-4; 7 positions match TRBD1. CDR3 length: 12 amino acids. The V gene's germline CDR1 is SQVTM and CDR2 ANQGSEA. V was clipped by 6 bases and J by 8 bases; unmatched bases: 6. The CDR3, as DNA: TGCAGCGTCGGGACAGAAGGGGAAAAACTGTTTTTT. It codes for CSVGTEGEKLFF.

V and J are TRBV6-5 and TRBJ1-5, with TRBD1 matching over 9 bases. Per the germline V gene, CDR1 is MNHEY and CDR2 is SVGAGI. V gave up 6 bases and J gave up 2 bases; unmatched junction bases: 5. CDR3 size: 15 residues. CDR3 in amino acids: CASRPGQGGNQPQHF. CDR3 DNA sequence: TGTGCCAGCAGACCGGGACAGGGTGGCAATCAGCCCCAGCATTTT.

DNA of the CDR3: TGCAGCGTTGAAAGTCGGAGCTACACCTTC. Its translation: CSVESRSYTF. V gene TRBV29-1 combines with J gene TRBJ1-2, with unresolved D. This CDR3 has 10 residues. Deletions cut 2 bases from V and 9 bases from J, with 7 bases between. Germline V lookup: CDR1 SQVTM, CDR2 ANQGSEA.

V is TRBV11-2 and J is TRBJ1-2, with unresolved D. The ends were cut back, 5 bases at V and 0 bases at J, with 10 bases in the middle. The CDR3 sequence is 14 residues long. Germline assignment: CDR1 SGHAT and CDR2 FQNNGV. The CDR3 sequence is CASSADRTNYGYTF. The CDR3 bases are TGTGCCAGCAGCGCCGATAGAACTAACTATGGCTACACCTTC. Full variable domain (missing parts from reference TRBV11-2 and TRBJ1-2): EAGVAQSPRYKIIEKRQSVAFWCNPISGHATLYWYQQILGQGPKLLIQFQNNGVVDDSQLPKDRFSAERLKGVDSTLKIQPAKLEDSAVYLCASSADRTNYGYTFGSGTRLTVV.

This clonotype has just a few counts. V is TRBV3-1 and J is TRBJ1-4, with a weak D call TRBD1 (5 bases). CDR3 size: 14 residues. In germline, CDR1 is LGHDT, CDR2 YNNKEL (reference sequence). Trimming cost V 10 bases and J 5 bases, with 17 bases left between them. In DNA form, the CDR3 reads TGTGCCACGGGGGTCCACGGATCCAATGAAAAACTGTTTTTT. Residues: CATGVHGSNEKLFF.

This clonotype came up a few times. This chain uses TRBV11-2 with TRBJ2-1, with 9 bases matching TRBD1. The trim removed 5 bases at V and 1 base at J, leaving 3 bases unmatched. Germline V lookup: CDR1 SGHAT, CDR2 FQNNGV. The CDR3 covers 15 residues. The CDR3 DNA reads TGTGCCAGCAGCACGGGACAGGGTTCCTACAATGAGCAGTTCTTC. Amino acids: CASSTGQGSYNEQFF.

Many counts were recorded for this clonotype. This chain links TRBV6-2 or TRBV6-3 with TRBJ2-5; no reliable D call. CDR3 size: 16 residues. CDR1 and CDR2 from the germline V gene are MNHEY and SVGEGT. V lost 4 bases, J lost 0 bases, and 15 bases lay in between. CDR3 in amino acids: CASSSWQAEHQETQYF. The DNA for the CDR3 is TGTGCCAGCAGTTCCTGGCAGGCAGAACACCAAGAGACCCAGTACTTC.

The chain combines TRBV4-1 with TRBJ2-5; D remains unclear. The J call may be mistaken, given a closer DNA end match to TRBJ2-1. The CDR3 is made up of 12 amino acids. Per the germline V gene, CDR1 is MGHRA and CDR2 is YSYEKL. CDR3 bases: TGCGCCAGCAGCCAAGATCTTTGGGAGCAGTTCTTC. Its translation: CASSQDLWEQFF.

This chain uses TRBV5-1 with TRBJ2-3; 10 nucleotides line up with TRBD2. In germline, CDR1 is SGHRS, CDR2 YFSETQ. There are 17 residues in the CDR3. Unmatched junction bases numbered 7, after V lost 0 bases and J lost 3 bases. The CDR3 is CASSLAPSGRGTDTQYF. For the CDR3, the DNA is TGCGCCAGCAGCTTGGCCCCTAGCGGGAGAGGAACAGATACGCAGTATTTT.